The present TCR beta chain was sequenced within a study of cytomegalovirus exposure and HLA in healthy donors. General observations from the study: A later analysis linked a missense variant in DCLRE1C to the trimming of TCR beta V and J genes. Investigators reported fewer than 200 TCR beta chains as tied to cytomegalovirus.

The J segment lost 2 bases and the V segment lost 3 bases, leaving 8 bases of the junction unmatched. The CDR3 is 15 residues long. CDR1 is SGHNT, CDR2 YYREEE, per germline (reference sequence). Note on this clone: Its antigen remains unidentified.

PCR amplification relied on 60 Vbeta primers (plus 13 Jbeta primers). Method: immunoSEQ multiplex PCR; TCRdb's copy keeps in-frame clones and lacks some. This sample's clone table lists about 75,000 clones. Sequencing was performed on PBMCs. The sequence was obtained from a man aged 40-50 years in good health and CMV-seronegative. The chain couples TRBV5-4 to TRBJ2-7, with 7 bases matching TRBD1. DNA of the CDR3: TGTGCCAGCAGCTCTCAGAACAGGGGCCCCTACGAGCAGTACTTC. Its protein is CASSSQNRGPYEQYF. Full variable domain (outside the CDR3, taken from reference TRBV5-4 and TRBJ2-7): ETGVTQSPTHLIKTRGQQVTLRCSSQSGHNTVSWYQQALGQGPQFIFQYYREEENGRGNFPPRFSGLQFPNYSSELNVNALELDDSALYLCASSSQNRGPYEQYFGPGTRLTVT.